These 13 T cell receptor beta chains were sequenced from one sample in a study of CD8+ T cells in alopecia areata. Sample treatment: oral pan-JAK inhibitor, 5-10 mg twice daily. RNA was extracted and reverse transcribed into cDNA as the sequencing template. The data were produced by immunoSEQ multiplex PCR, yet TCRdb's version contains in-frame clones alone and is incomplete. In the table there are around 190,000 clones, 64% of which are singletons. The sequenced sample was CD4+ T cells sorted from blood, obtained at week 4, from a patient treated with tofacitinib. Receptors originate from a human donor with alopecia areata.

This clone was detected a few times. The same CDR3 also results from other DNA sequences found in this sample. The rearrangement uses TRBV30 and TRBJ2-3; D gene ambiguous. V was pared by 3 bases and J by 6 bases, with 7 bases between. Looked up from germline, CDR1 is GTSNPN and CDR2 is SVGIG (reference sequence). The CDR3 runs to 11 residues. CDR3 sequence: CAWSVLDTQYF. The DNA of the CDR3 is TGTGCCTGGAGCGTCCTGGATACGCAGTATTTT.

The rearrangement joins TRBV5-1 to TRBJ2-1; D gene unclear. The CDR3 covers 14 residues. The V and J ends lost 5 bases and 7 bases respectively, with 16 bases between them. Germline lookup yields CDR1 SGHRS and CDR2 YFSETQ. The CDR3 sequence: CASSGASVLNEQFF. Written as DNA, the CDR3 is TGCGCCAGCAGTGGAGCGTCAGTACTGAATGAGCAGTTCTTC.

The V call is TRBV6-5, the J call TRBJ2-3; tentatively, D is TRBD2 (5 bases). The CDR3 totals 12 residues. V was shortened by 8 bases and J by 4 bases, with 10 bases between the two germline ends. CDR1 and CDR2 from the germline V gene are MNHEY and SVGAGI. CDR3 loop: CASRGEADTQYF. The CDR3 nucleotides read TGTGCCAGCCGGGGAGAGGCAGATACGCAGTATTTT.

A note on this clone: A clone one base away is much larger, so this may be a read error. This same CDR3 is encoded by further DNA sequences in the sample. The chain recombines TRBV10-1 with TRBJ2-7, with TRBD2 matching over 7 bases. Germline V gene lookup returns CDR1 WNHNN and CDR2 SYGVQD (reference sequence). The CDR3 runs to 12 residues. V dropped 10 bases and J dropped 2; count of bases not matched to a gene: 5. CDR3 region: CATSSGAYEQYF. The CDR3, as DNA: TGCGCCACCTCCAGCGGGGCCTACGAGCAGTACTTC.

The J gene is TRBJ2-1, the V gene TRBV30; 10 bases agree with TRBD1. This CDR3 contains 16 residues. Germline V gives CDR1 GTSNPN, CDR2 SVGIG (reference sequence). Trimming cost V 1 base and J 4 bases; bases outside gene matches: 7. CDR3 amino acids: CAWSGKTGGPYNEQFF. The DNA for the CDR3 is TGTGCCTGGAGTGGCAAGACAGGGGGCCCTTACAATGAGCAGTTCTTC.

This clone was seen a few times. The rearrangement joins TRBV10-3 to TRBJ1-6, with D unclear. The CDR3 covers 13 residues. CDR1 is ENHRY and CDR2 is SYGVKD in the germline V gene. The ends were cut back, 3 bases at V and 9 bases at J, with 9 bases in the middle. The CDR3 sequence: CAISEMGSSPLHF. CDR3 bases: TGTGCCATCAGTGAAATGGGGAGTTCACCCCTCCACTTT.

The V gene is TRBV4-1, the J gene TRBJ2-5; tentatively, D is TRBD2 (5 bases). Trimming pared 1 base from V and 4 bases from J, leaving 28 bases between. CDR3 length: 20 residues. Germline lookup yields CDR1 MGHRA and CDR2 YSYEKL. CDR3 region: CASSQGLLGADVGQGETQYF. CDR3 nucleotides: TGCGCCAGCAGCCAAGGTCTCCTAGGAGCGGACGTGGGTCAAGGAGAGACCCAGTACTTC.

The chain couples TRBV2 to TRBJ1-2; D may be TRBD1 (6 bases). V gave up 8 bases and J gave up 6 bases, with 16 bases separating them. Per germline, CDR1 SNHLY and CDR2 FYNNEI. The CDR3 contains 13 residues. CDR3 residues: CASCSDRINGYTF. DNA for the CDR3: TGTGCCAGCTGCTCGGACAGAATAAATGGCTACACCTTC.

The chain uses TRBV2 and TRBJ2-1; D is unclear. V shed 4 bases and J shed 7 bases, with 11 bases lying between them. The CDR3 covers 13 residues. Germline CDR1 SNHLY, CDR2 FYNNEI. CDR3 protein: CASSGVGMNEQFF. The CDR3 DNA reads as TGTGCCAGCAGTGGGGTAGGGATGAATGAGCAGTTCTTC.

The chain is built from TRBV7-2 and TRBJ2-6; D is unclear. Trimming left V 5 bases short and J 4 bases short, with 15 bases between. This CDR3 has 16 amino acids. CDR1 is SGHTA, CDR2 FQGNSA, per germline. This CDR3 is CASSLGGVGGANVLTF. DNA of the CDR3: TGTGCCAGCAGCCTAGGTGGGGTGGGCGGGGCCAACGTCCTGACTTTC. Combining the CDR3 with reference TRBV7-2 and TRBJ2-6 gives the whole variable domain GAGVSQSPSNKVTEKGKDVELRCDPISGHTALYWYRQSLGQGLEFLIYFQGNSAPDKSGLPSDRFSAERTGGSVSTLTIQRTQQEDSAVYLCASSLGGVGGANVLTFGAGSRLTVL.

V is TRBV5-6 and J is TRBJ2-2; either TRBD1 or TRBD2 may fit D (5 bases each). CDR3 length equals 14 residues. Germline CDR1 reads SGHDT; CDR2 reads YYEEEE. The germline V and J ends were trimmed by 4 bases and 1 base, with 8 bases remaining between them. The DNA for the CDR3 is TGTGCCAGCAGCAGGGACCTGAACACCGGGGAGCTGTTTTTT. Translation gives CASSRDLNTGELFF.

Points on this clone: The sample contains more than one DNA sequence encoding this CDR3. J is TRBJ2-5 and V is TRBV2; D is unresolved. Deletions cut 0 bases from V and 4 bases from J, with 3 bases between. The CDR3 length is 12 residues. Germline CDR1 SNHLY, CDR2 FYNNEI. The CDR3 loop is CASSEAGETQYF. DNA of the CDR3: TGTGCCAGCAGTGAAGCTGGAGAGACCCAGTACTTC.

The chain has TRBV27 and TRBJ1-2; D unresolved. Germline V CDR1 and CDR2: MNHEY, SMNVEV (reference sequence). Trimming left V 4 bases short and J 8 bases short, with 11 bases between. The CDR3 sequence is 12 residues long. The CDR3 nucleotides read TGTGCCAGCAGTTCCATTCCGGGCGGCTACACCTTC. Encoded protein: CASSSIPGGYTF.